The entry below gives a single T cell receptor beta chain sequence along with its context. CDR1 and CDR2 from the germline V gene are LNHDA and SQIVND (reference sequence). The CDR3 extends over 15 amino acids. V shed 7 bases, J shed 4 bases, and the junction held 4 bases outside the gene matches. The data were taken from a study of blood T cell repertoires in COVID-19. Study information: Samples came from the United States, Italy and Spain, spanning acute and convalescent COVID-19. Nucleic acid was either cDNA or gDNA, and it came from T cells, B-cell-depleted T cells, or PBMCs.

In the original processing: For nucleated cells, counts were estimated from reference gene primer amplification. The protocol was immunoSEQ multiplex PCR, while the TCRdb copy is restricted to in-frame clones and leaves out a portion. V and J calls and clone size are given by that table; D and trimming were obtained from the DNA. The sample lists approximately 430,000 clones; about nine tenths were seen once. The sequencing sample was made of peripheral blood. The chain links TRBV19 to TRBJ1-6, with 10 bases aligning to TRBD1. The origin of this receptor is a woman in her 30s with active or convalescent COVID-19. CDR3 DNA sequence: TGTGCCAGTAAGGAGGGACAGGGGTATAATTCACCCCTCCACTTT. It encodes CASKEGQGYNSPLHF.